The 23 T cell receptor beta chains in this list originate from one sample, sequenced in a study of T cell changes during pregnancy in multiple sclerosis. Profiled with immunoSEQ multiplex PCR; TCRdb holds only in-frame clones, not every one. The sample lists some 70,000 clones; about nine tenths were seen once. Sequencing used peripheral blood, obtained after pregnancy. The receptor set was obtained from a female donor in good health, enrolled as a control in a pregnancy study.

The chain carries TRBV19 and TRBJ1-1; maybe TRBD1 (6 bases). This CDR3 has 16 residues. Trimming took off 6 bases at V and 1 base at J, with 18 bases between the two ends. The V gene's germline CDR1 is LNHDA and CDR2 SQIVND (reference sequence). The CDR3 sequence: CASSLSPGHPNTEAFF. Here the CDR3 DNA reads TGTGCCAGTAGCCTCTCACCGGGACACCCGAACACTGAAGCTTTCTTT.

This clone occurred once. This sequence joins TRBV27 and TRBJ1-1; no clear D gene. The CDR3 has 15 amino acids. V lost 0 bases, J lost 1 base, and 9 bases lay in between. Germline CDR1 is MNHEY and CDR2 is SMNVEV (reference sequence). Here the CDR3 DNA reads TGTGCCAGCAGTTTATCGCGGAGATCGAACACTGAAGCTTTCTTT. Translation gives CASSLSRRSNTEAFF.

The rearrangement joins TRBV6-5 to TRBJ2-7; tentatively, D is TRBD1 (5 bases). Trimming cost V 6 bases and J 1 base, with 16 bases left between them. The CDR3 spans 15 residues. Germline values: CDR1 MNHEY, CDR2 SVGAGI. For the CDR3, the DNA is TGTGCCAGCAGCGAAACAGGTTTTCAATCCTACGAGCAGTACTTC. Protein product: CASSETGFQSYEQYF.

The J gene is TRBJ2-1, the V gene TRBV5-1; weak D call: TRBD2 (6 bases). V shed 0 bases and J shed 9 bases, with 19 bases lying between them. The CDR3 is 16 residues long. The germline V gene encodes CDR1 SGHRS and CDR2 YFSETQ. The CDR3 DNA follows: TGCGCCAGCAGCTTGGCTTTAGGCGGGGACCTCCTTGAGCAGTTCTTC. The encoded protein is CASSLALGGDLLEQFF.

V is TRBV5-1 and J is TRBJ2-6; perhaps TRBD2 as D (6 bases). The CDR3 sequence is 16 residues long. V lost 1 base to trimming and J lost 2 bases, with 10 bases between them. Germline CDR1 and CDR2: SGHRS and YFSETQ. CDR3 amino acids: CASSLMPGAGANVLTF. In DNA form, the CDR3 reads TGCGCCAGCAGCTTGATGCCGGGGGCTGGGGCCAACGTCCTGACTTTC.

This clone was seen once. The chain couples TRBV28 to TRBJ2-3, with TRBD1 identical over 10 bases. The CDR3 is 16 residues long. With V trimmed by 4 bases and J by 2 bases, 6 bases remained unmatched. The germline V gene encodes CDR1 MDHEN and CDR2 SYDVKM. DNA of the CDR3: TGTGCCAGCAGTTGGCGGGACAGGGGATCCACAGATACGCAGTATTTT. Protein sequence: CASSWRDRGSTDTQYF.

The rearrangement uses TRBV4-2 and TRBJ1-4; a weak D match, TRBD1 (5 bases). The V and J ends lost 1 base and 3 bases respectively, with 12 bases between them. In germline, CDR1 is LGHNA, CDR2 YNFKEQ. The CDR3 has 16 amino acids. The CDR3: CASSQGGMGPNEKLFF. DNA of the CDR3: TGTGCCAGCAGCCAAGGCGGGATGGGGCCTAATGAAAAACTGTTTTTT.

This clone occurred once. The chain employs TRBV5-1 and TRBJ1-3, with 8 bases fitting TRBD1. J gave up 0 bases and V 4 bases, and 6 bases lay outside the gene matches. The CDR3 has 16 amino acids. Looked up from germline, CDR1 is SGHRS and CDR2 is YFSETQ. CDR3 in amino acids: CASSVTGGFSGNTIYF. The DNA for the CDR3 is TGCGCCAGCAGCGTTACAGGGGGATTCTCTGGAAACACCATATATTTT.

The gene calls are TRBV4-3 and TRBJ2-2; 8 bases line up with TRBD1. Per germline, CDR1 LGHNA and CDR2 YSLEER. The junction had 5 bases not matched to a gene; V was cut back by 8 bases and J by 6 bases. This CDR3 comprises 13 residues. The CDR3 spells CASPQGAAGELFF. DNA of the CDR3: TGCGCCAGCCCGCAGGGGGCAGCCGGGGAGCTGTTTTTT.

This clone has a single count. This chain joins TRBV6-1 and TRBJ1-3; 8 nucleotides match TRBD1. CDR3 length equals 15 residues. CDR1 and CDR2 from the germline V gene are MNHNS and SASEGT. Losses at the gene ends were 6 bases for V and 4 bases for J; bases not matched to a gene: 8. CDR3 protein: CASRTATGGGNTIYF. CDR3 sequence (DNA): TGTGCCAGCAGGACCGCCACAGGGGGGGGAAACACCATATATTTT.

The rearrangement uses TRBV30 and TRBJ2-1; TRBD2 matches at 7 bases. The V segment lost 4 bases and the J segment 9 bases; nucleotides outside the gene matches: 15. This CDR3 region has 15 residues. CDR1 is GTSNPN and CDR2 is SVGIG in the germline V gene (reference sequence). The CDR3 DNA reads TGTGCCTGGACCAGGGACCCGGGGGGTTGGAGTGAGCAGTTCTTC. This codes for CAWTRDPGGWSEQFF. Full variable domain (outside the CDR3, taken from reference TRBV30 and TRBJ2-1): SQTIHQWPATLVQPVGSPLSLECTVEGTSNPNLYWYRQAAGRGLQLLFYSVGIGQISSEVPQNLSASRPQDRQFILSSKKLLLSDSGFYLCAWTRDPGGWSEQFFGPGTRLTVL.

The rearrangement links TRBV4-3 to TRBJ1-1; D possibly corresponds to TRBD1 (5 bases). The germline CDR1 and CDR2 sequences are LGHNA and YSLEER. CDR3 length: 13 residues. V lost 8 bases and J 4 bases, leaving 14 bases between the germline ends. The chain's CDR3 is CASGMRGGTEAFF. The CDR3 bases are TGCGCCAGCGGAATGCGGGGCGGCACTGAAGCTTTCTTT.

This clone has a single count. This sequence joins TRBV27 and TRBJ2-5, with D perhaps matching TRBD1 (5 bases). CDR1 is MNHEY and CDR2 is SMNVEV in the germline V gene (reference sequence). The CDR3 totals 15 residues. V lost 5 bases to trimming and J lost 0 bases, with 13 bases between them. This CDR3 is CASSPTVMYQETQYF. CDR3 DNA: TGTGCCAGCAGTCCGACAGTTATGTACCAAGAGACCCAGTACTTC.

This sequence joins TRBV27 and TRBJ2-7; 8 positions agree with TRBD2. Per the germline V gene, CDR1 is MNHEY and CDR2 is SMNVEV (reference sequence). This CDR3 has 15 residues. V was pared by 6 bases and J by 3 bases, with 10 bases of the junction left unmatched. The chain's CDR3 is CASRQRGLGNYEQYF. The CDR3 nucleotides are TGTGCCAGCAGGCAGAGGGGACTAGGGAACTACGAGCAGTACTTC.

V and J are TRBV4-1 and TRBJ2-7; 8 bases fit TRBD2. CDR3 length equals 16 residues. Germline values: CDR1 MGHRA, CDR2 YSYEKL. The V and J ends lost 6 bases and 4 bases, in that order; junction bases with no gene match: 14. This CDR3 is CASRQIWGSGEYEQYF. CDR3 in DNA: TGCGCCAGCAGGCAAATCTGGGGTAGCGGGGAATACGAGCAGTACTTC.

The chain joins TRBV28 to TRBJ2-5; tentative D call: TRBD1 (6 bases). V was clipped by 5 bases and J by 4 bases, with 11 bases between them. Germline V gene sequence: CDR1 MDHEN, CDR2 SYDVKM. CDR3 size: 13 residues. The CDR3 bases are TGTGCCAGCAGTCACAGGGTTCGAGAGACCCAGTACTTC. Amino acids: CASSHRVRETQYF.

The chain links TRBV28 to TRBJ1-1; 9 bases map to TRBD1. The junction had 8 bases not matched to a gene; V was cut back by 1 base and J by 5 bases. The CDR3 is made up of 16 amino acids. Germline CDR1 MDHEN, CDR2 SYDVKM. CDR3 coding DNA: TGTGCCAGCAGTTTATCCCCCGGACAGGGGAAGACTGAAGCTTTCTTT. Amino acids: CASSLSPGQGKTEAFF.

The V call is TRBV6-1, the J call TRBJ2-5; D may be TRBD1 (5 bases). The CDR3 runs 14 residues. V dropped 2 bases and J dropped 1 base, with 8 bases sitting between them. CDR1 MNHNS and CDR2 SASEGT come from the germline V gene. The CDR3 nucleotides are TGTGCCAGCAGTGAAACAGGAAGCCAAGAGACCCAGTACTTC. Translation: CASSETGSQETQYF.

The V gene is TRBV18, the J gene TRBJ1-1; D gene unclear. CDR1 is KGHSH, CDR2 LQKENI, per germline. V was trimmed by 3 bases and J by 0 bases, leaving 14 bases between them. The length of the CDR3 is 16 residues. The CDR3 nucleotides read TGTGCCAGCTCACCGGGGAGTACCTCCGTGAACACTGAAGCTTTCTTT. It specifies CASSPGSTSVNTEAFF.

CDR3 nucleotides: TGTGCCAGCAGTGACAGGTTTAGTCTCTATGGCTACACCTTC. This encodes CASSDRFSLYGYTF. This chain connects TRBV2 to TRBJ1-2; D uncertain. CDR3 length: 14 amino acids. Germline loops: CDR1 SNHLY, CDR2 FYNNEI. V was clipped by 3 bases and J by 4 bases, with 12 bases between them.

J is TRBJ2-7 and V is TRBV10-2; D not certain. Trimming stripped 2 bases from V and 4 bases from J, with 12 bases between. Per germline, CDR1 WSHSY and CDR2 SAAADI. The CDR3 has 14 residues. In DNA, the CDR3 is TGCGCCAGCAGTGAGATAAACTCACCTTACGAGCAGTACTTC. Its protein is CASSEINSPYEQYF.

This clone was counted a single time. The genes are TRBV4-1 and TRBJ1-4; no clear D. CDR3 length: 13 residues. Germline CDR1 and CDR2: MGHRA and YSYEKL. Deletions cut 2 bases from V and 5 bases from J, with 6 bases between. As DNA, the CDR3 is TGCGCCAGCAGCCAAAGACAAAATGAAAAACTGTTTTTT. It specifies CASSQRQNEKLFF.

The V gene is TRBV4-2, the J gene TRBJ2-7; D gene uncertain. Germline values: CDR1 LGHNA, CDR2 YNFKEQ. Trimming removed 4 bases from V and 5 bases from J, with 12 bases in between. CDR3 size: 13 residues. The CDR3 nucleotides are TGTGCCAGCAGCCCCTCTCCACTAAACGAGCAGTACTTC. Its protein product is CASSPSPLNEQYF.